This record looks at one T cell receptor beta chain sequence and its context. As yet, its antigen is unknown. MiXCR was run by TCRdb on the RT-PCR reads, yielding one entry per CDR3 protein. The sample consists of roughly 700,000 distinct CDR3 sequences, around a sixth of them appearing once. The data derive from a study of response to subunit inactivated influenza vaccine. Study observations and caveats: That few new T cells are recruited by each seasonal influenza vaccination was the authors' suggestion.

This clonotype originated in a man aged 45 to 65 who received an inactivated influenza vaccine. Sequenced material: PBMCs from blood, taken 12 days after vaccination.

In DNA form, the CDR3 reads TGTGCCAGCCACTCCGACGCCTACAATGAGCAGTTCTTC. Encoded protein: CASHSDAYNEQFF. The chain carries TRBV27 and TRBJ2-1; D ambiguous. V lost 8 bases, J lost 2 bases, and 10 bases lay in between. CDR3 length: 13 residues. In germline, CDR1 is MNHEY, CDR2 SMNVEV (reference sequence).